This TCR beta chain derives from a study of cytomegalovirus exposure and HLA in healthy donors. Findings and caveats of the study: Altogether, some 170 TCR beta chains were recorded as cytomegalovirus-associated. In a later analysis, donors in an Asian-associated ancestry cluster reportedly had fewer N-insertions in productive TCRs than the cohort mean.

Trimming cost V 0 bases and J 3 bases, with 10 bases left between them. Germline V gene data show CDR1 as SGHDT and CDR2 as YYEEEE. This CDR3 is 15 amino acids long. With 60 Vbeta and 13 Jbeta primers, the PCR was carried out. TCRdb keeps only in-frame clones here, not all; method: immunoSEQ multiplex PCR. The sample yields 150,000 to 200,000 clones, approximately 80% seen once. This clone turned up a few times. The antigen remains undetermined. Source material: PBMCs. The rearrangement joins TRBV5-6 to TRBJ1-5, with D perhaps matching TRBD1 (5 bases). The TCR comes from a woman aged 18-29 years in good health and CMV-seropositive. The CDR3: CASSLGARDNQPQHF. CDR3 coding DNA: TGTGCCAGCAGCTTGGGCGCCAGGGACAATCAGCCCCAGCATTTT.